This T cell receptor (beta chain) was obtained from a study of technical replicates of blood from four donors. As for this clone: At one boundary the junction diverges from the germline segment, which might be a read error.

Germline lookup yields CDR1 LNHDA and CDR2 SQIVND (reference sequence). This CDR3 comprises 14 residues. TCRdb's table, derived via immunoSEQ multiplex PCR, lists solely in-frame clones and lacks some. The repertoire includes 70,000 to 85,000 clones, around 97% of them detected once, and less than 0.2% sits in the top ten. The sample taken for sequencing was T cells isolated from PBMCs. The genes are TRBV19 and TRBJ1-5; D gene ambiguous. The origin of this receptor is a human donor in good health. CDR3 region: CASRIGGYNQPQHF. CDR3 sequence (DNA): TGTGCCAGTAGGATAGGCGGCTACAATCAGCCCCAGCATTTT.